The clone carrying this T cell receptor (beta chain) was seen at least ten times. Its antigen is unidentified. These data originate in a study of early T cells in non-severe SARS-CoV-2 infection. Turning to the study itself: Chains were not paired, and sequencing was done on bulk RNA from unsorted whole blood. Findings and caveats of the study: VDJdb matches were skewed toward anti-spike CD8 T cell responses.

Unique molecular identifiers (one per individual cDNA molecule) were attached. TCRdb reprocessed the 5' RACE reads with MiXCR, giving one entry per CDR3 protein. The table includes around 78,000 distinct CDR3 sequences, over 9.5% detected once. The CDR3 spans 13 residues. Germline V gene sequence: CDR1 SGHVS, CDR2 FQNEAQ. The V end lost 4 bases, the J end lost 0 bases, and 7 bases lay between the germline ends. The chain couples TRBV7-8 to TRBJ2-7; weak D call: TRBD1 (6 bases). The source is an adult who was a healthcare worker with PCR-confirmed SARS-CoV-2 infection or an uninfected control (not recorded which). The material was whole blood, obtained at baseline. In DNA form, the CDR3 reads TGTGCCAGCAGCTCGGACAGCTCCTACGAGCAGTACTTC. This encodes CASSSDSSYEQYF.